A selection of T cell receptor beta chains follows, all from one sample in a study of blood T cell repertoires in COVID-19. TCRdb's table, derived via immunoSEQ multiplex PCR, lists solely in-frame clones and lacks some. The sample includes approximately 160,000 clones, roughly 80% seen only once; the top ten take roughly 3.6%. Input material: peripheral blood. The receptors were gathered from a woman of 80 years or more with acute or convalescent COVID-19. The CDR3 runs from the conserved cysteine through the conserved F or W. A D gene is named only where the DNA matches it firmly. Size is stated for part of the rows, as once, few or many counts, or as a class when the clone is expanded.

- - TRBJ2-7 TRBV9 CASSVGQSLYEQYF TGTGCCAGCAGCGTTGGGCAGTCACTCTACGAGCAGTACTTC
- - TRBJ1-2 TRBV30 CAWSGGSYGYTF TGTGCCTGGAGTGGGGGCAGCTATGGCTACACCTTC
- - TRBJ1-1 TRBV6-5 CASSSGRDTEAFF TGTGCCAGCAGTTCCGGGAGGGACACTGAAGCTTTCTTT
- - TRBJ2-3 TRBV19 CASSKLQASTDTQYF TGTGCCAGTAGTAAACTACAGGCTAGCACAGATACGCAGTATTTT
- - TRBJ1-1 TRBV2 CASTRVKPEAFF TGTGCCAGCACCAGGGTTAAGCCTGAAGCTTTCTTT
- - TRBJ1-2 TRBV20-1 CSARVGGSYTF TGCAGTGCTAGAGTAGGGGGAAGCTACACCTTC
- - TRBJ1-5 TRBV7-3 CASSPRGDQPQHF TGTGCCAGCAGCCCTCGGGGGGATCAGCCCCAGCATTTT
- - TRBJ2-7 TRBV20-1 CSAAAAGEQYF TGCAGTGCGGCCGCGGCTGGGGAGCAGTACTTC
- - TRBJ1-5 TRBV10-3 CAISEYGFGQPQHF TGTGCCATCAGTGAGTACGGGTTCGGACAGCCCCAGCATTTT
- - TRBJ1-6 TRBV6-5 CATLREYNSPLHF TGTGCCACCTTGAGGGAGTATAATTCACCCCTCCACTTT
- - TRBJ1-1 TRBV18 CASSPLPVTEAFF TGTGCCAGCTCACCCCTTCCCGTCACTGAAGCTTTCTTT
- - TRBJ1-6 TRBV3-1/TRBV3-2 CASSQSDSNSPLHF TGTGCCAGCAGCCAGTCGGACAGCAATTCACCCCTCCACTTT
few - TRBJ1-1 TRBV12-3/TRBV12-4 CASSLSRGTEAFF TGTGCCAGCAGCCTAAGCCGGGGAACTGAAGCTTTCTTT
- - TRBJ1-2 TRBV6-5 CASTRQEGVPYGYTF TGTGCCAGCACCCGACAAGAGGGTGTTCCCTATGGCTACACCTTC
- TRBD1 TRBJ2-6 TRBV3-1/TRBV3-2 CASSPWDRGPTSGANVLTF TGTGCCAGCAGCCCTTGGGACAGGGGGCCCACCTCTGGGGCCAACGTCCTGACTTTC
few - TRBJ2-5 TRBV18 CASSPPNGQQETQYF TGTGCCAGCTCACCACCGAATGGCCAACAAGAGACCCAGTACTTC
- - TRBJ2-5 TRBV7-9 CASSSGAGAETQYF TGTGCCAGCAGCTCAGGGGCTGGAGCAGAGACCCAGTACTTC